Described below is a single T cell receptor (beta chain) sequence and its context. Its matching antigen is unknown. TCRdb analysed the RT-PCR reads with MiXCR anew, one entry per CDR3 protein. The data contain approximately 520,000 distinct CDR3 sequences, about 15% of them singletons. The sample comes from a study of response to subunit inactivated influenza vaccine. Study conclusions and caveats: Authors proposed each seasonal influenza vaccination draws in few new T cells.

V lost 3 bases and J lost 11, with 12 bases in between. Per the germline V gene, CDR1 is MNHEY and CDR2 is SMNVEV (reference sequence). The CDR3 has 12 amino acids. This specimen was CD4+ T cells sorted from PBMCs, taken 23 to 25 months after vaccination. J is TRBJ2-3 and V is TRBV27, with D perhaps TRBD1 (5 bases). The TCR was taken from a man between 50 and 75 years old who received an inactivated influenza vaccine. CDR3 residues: CASSFPRGRQYF. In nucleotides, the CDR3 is TGTGCCAGCAGTTTTCCTAGGGGTCGGCAGTATTTT.